The sequence of this T cell receptor beta chain was determined in a study of blood T cells in healthy people across ages. The authors ran a second PCR of about 6 to 11 cycles using a sample-barcoded 5' primer and a J-beta primer mix. TCRdb itself ran the 5' RACE reads through MiXCR, one entry per CDR3 protein. The sample shows over a million distinct CDR3 sequences, roughly 24% of them seen only once. Trimming cost V 6 bases and J 4 bases, with 13 bases left between them. The germline V gene encodes CDR1 SQVTM and CDR2 ANQGSEA. The CDR3 is 12 residues long. The authors extracted at least 6 micrograms of total RNA per sample. The data were also submitted as part of a second study, on T cells of mothers and their children.

Material for sequencing was blood. The chain recombines TRBV29-1 with TRBJ2-7; a possible D gene is TRBD1 (5 bases). The clonotype was recovered from a girl aged 2 to 9 in good health. This CDR3 reads CSVFGAEYEQYF. In DNA form, the CDR3 reads TGCAGCGTATTTGGGGCAGAATACGAGCAGTACTTC.